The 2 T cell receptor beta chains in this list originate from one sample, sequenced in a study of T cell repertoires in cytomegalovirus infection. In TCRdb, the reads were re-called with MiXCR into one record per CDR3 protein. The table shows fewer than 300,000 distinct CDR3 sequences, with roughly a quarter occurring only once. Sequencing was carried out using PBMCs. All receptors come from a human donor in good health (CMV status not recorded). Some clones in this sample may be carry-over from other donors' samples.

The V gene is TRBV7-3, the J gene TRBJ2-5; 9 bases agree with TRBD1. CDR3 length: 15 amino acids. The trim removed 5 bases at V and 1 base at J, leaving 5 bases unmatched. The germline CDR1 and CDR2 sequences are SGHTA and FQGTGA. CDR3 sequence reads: CASSKNRGLQETQYF. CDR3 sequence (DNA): TGTGCCAGCAGCAAGAACAGGGGGCTCCAAGAGACCCAGTACTTC.

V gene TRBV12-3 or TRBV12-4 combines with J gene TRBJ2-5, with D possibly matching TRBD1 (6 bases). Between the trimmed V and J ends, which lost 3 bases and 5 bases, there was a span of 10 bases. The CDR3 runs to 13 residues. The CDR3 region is CASSLDQGETQYF. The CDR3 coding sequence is TGTGCCAGCAGTTTGGATCAGGGGGAGACCCAGTACTTC.